This TCR beta chain was recovered during a study of OX40 agonist ivuxolimab in advanced cancers. Study-level background: Patients in the trial were receiving intravenous ivuxolimab every 2 weeks, at doses of 0.01 to 10 mg/kg. Cancers in dose escalation were hepatocellular, melanoma, renal cell and head and neck.

Points from the study as a whole: Antigen specificity of clonally expanded peripheral T cells was not established. Compared with CD4+, CD8+ T cells on average had more expanded clones.

CDR3 size: 13 residues. CDR1 and CDR2 from the germline V gene are SGHDT and YYEEEE. The germline V and J ends were trimmed by 4 bases and 1 base, with 7 bases remaining between them. The assay was immunoSEQ multiplex PCR, and TCRdb's table has in-frame clones only and misses some. The sample holds fewer than 70,000 clones, about 81% seen once. Note on this clone: Its antigen is unidentified.

This receptor was obtained from an adult with an advanced solid tumor such as melanoma, head and neck, liver or kidney cancer. The chain has TRBV5-6 and TRBJ2-3; no definite D call. Here the sequenced sample was CD4+ or CD8+ T cells sorted from blood, taken in a trial of the OX40 agonist ivuxolimab. This chain's CDR3 is CASSKPRTDTQYF. As DNA, the CDR3 is TGTGCCAGCAGCAAACCCCGCACAGATACGCAGTATTTT.